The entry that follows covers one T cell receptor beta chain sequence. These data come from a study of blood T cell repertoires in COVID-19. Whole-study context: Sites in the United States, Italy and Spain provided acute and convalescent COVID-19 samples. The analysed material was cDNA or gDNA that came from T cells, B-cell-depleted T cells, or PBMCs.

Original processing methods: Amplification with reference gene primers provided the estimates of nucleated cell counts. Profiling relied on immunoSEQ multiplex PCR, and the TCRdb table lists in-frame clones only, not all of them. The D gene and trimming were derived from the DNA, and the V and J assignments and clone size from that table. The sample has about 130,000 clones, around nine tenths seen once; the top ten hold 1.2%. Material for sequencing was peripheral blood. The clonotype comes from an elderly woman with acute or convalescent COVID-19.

The CDR3 DNA is TGTGCCAGCAATGAAGGGGGTTTTGGAAACACCATATATTTT. Amino acid sequence: CASNEGGFGNTIYF. The chain recombines TRBV7-8 with TRBJ1-3; TRBD1 might be the D (6 bases). Trimming shortened V by 7 bases and J by 3 bases, and 13 bases separated the two germline ends. Germline V CDR1 and CDR2: SGHVS, FQNEAQ. The CDR3 length is 14 residues.